By share of the sample, the clone carrying this TCR beta chain is medium-sized. 60 Vbeta and 13 Jbeta primers were used in PCR. Data came from immunoSEQ multiplex PCR; TCRdb stores just in-frame clones and leaves some out. The sample includes some 85,000 clones, under 85% of them seen just once. Trimming took off 3 bases at V and 4 bases at J, with 16 bases between the two ends. CDR1 and CDR2 (germline): GTSNPN, SVGIG (reference sequence). This CDR3 is 15 amino acids long. At collection, donors were nominally healthy, but unrecorded immune exposures were probable. The record originates from a study of cytomegalovirus exposure and HLA in healthy donors. Whole-study context: Earlier, 100 million or so unique TCR beta sequences were recovered from approximately 200 million T cells by an analysis. An early release of data contained approximately 85 million unique TCRs, which came from HLA-typed donors.

The sequenced material came from PBMCs. V usage is TRBV30 and J usage is TRBJ1-5; tentatively, D is TRBD1 (6 bases). This clonotype originated in a male donor in good health and CMV-seronegative. CDR3 in DNA: TGTGCCTGGAGAGCGAGTGACAGGCGAAATCAGCCCCAGCATTTT. This codes for CAWRASDRRNQPQHF.